The present TCR beta chain was sequenced within a study of T cell repertoires in cytomegalovirus infection. Notes on this clonotype: Its target is unknown.

MiXCR was run by TCRdb on the reads, yielding one entry per CDR3 protein. Among some 920,000 distinct CDR3 sequences listed, 31% were seen once. The V gene end was trimmed by 6 bases and the J gene end by 0 bases; junction bases not matched to a gene: 12. The CDR3 is made up of 19 amino acids. Study outcomes and limitations: Public TCR beta family frequency separated CMV-and-HLA carriers, including in an independent cohort.

The specimen was cultured CD8+ T cells from PBMCs, collected from culture after CMV antigen stimulation. V is TRBV12-3 or TRBV12-4 and J is TRBJ2-3, with 13 bases matching TRBD2. The TCR comes from a human donor in good health (CMV status not recorded). Some clones in this sample may be carry-over from other donors' samples. CDR3 loop: CASSPTSGGTPFSTDTQYF. The CDR3 DNA reads as TGTGCCAGCAGCCCGACTAGCGGGGGGACCCCTTTTAGCACAGATACGCAGTATTTT.